Below are 2 T cell receptor beta chains sequenced from a single sample in a study of tumor-infiltrating lymphocytes in localized non-small cell lung cancer. The method was immunoSEQ multiplex PCR; TCRdb's version includes in-frame clones alone and lacks a portion of them. The data show 25,000 to 35,000 clones, 80% to 90% seen once. Source material: lung tumor tissue. The receptors stem from a human donor with non-small cell lung cancer.

The CDR3 spells CASSAGRGPGQPQHF. CDR3 sequence (DNA): TGTGCCAGCAGCGCCGGCAGGGGCCCGGGTCAGCCCCAGCATTTT. The J gene is TRBJ1-5, the V gene TRBV9, with TRBD1 as a possible D gene (6 bases). There are 15 residues in the CDR3. Germline V gives CDR1 SGDLS, CDR2 YYNGEE. V was clipped by 3 bases and J by 6 bases, with 16 bases between them.

The chain links TRBV28 to TRBJ1-2, with D unresolved. The CDR3 extends over 13 amino acids. V shed 6 bases and J shed 2 bases, with 10 bases lying between them. From germline, CDR1 is MDHEN and CDR2 SYDVKM. CDR3 amino acids: CASRVRQNYGYTF. DNA for the CDR3: TGTGCCAGCAGGGTCCGACAAAACTATGGCTACACCTTC.